The sequence of this T cell receptor (beta chain) was determined in a study of T cell responses to AZD1222 COVID-19 vaccine. Clones were read by immunoSEQ multiplex PCR, and TCRdb kept only the in-frame ones, dropping some. The top ten clones hold 3.6% of a sample with some 200,000 clones, roughly nine tenths of them seen once. The CDR3 is 14 amino acids. The V gene end was trimmed by 3 bases and the J gene end by 4 bases; junction bases not matched to a gene: 2. Germline V lookup: CDR1 SGDLS, CDR2 YYNGEE. This clonotype was sampled from an adult who received the MenACWY meningococcal vaccine as a control. Sequenced here: peripheral blood, sampled 28 days after the second dose of the MenACWY control vaccine. The J gene is TRBJ1-1, the V gene TRBV9; 11 nucleotides line up with TRBD1. CDR3 in amino acids: CASSAGQGATEAFF. The CDR3 region has the DNA TGTGCCAGCAGCGCAGGACAGGGGGCCACTGAAGCTTTCTTT.